These T cell receptor beta chains were read from a single sample in a study of shared clonotypes between healthy human individuals. Data came from immunoSEQ multiplex PCR; TCRdb stores just in-frame clones and leaves some out. The table lists about a million clones, around four fifths of them singletons. The source material was memory CD4+ T cells sorted from blood. The receptors were sampled from a young man in good health. CDR3s include the opening cysteine and the closing phenylalanine or tryptophan. The D gene is left open where the match is weak. Only part of the rows carry a size: once, few, many, or a class if the clone is expanded.

clone_size: -
j_call: TRBJ2-1
d_call: -
v_call: TRBV6-6
cdr3_aa: CASSWTLEQFF
cdr3_nt: TGTGCCAGCAGCTGGACACTCGAGCAGTTCTTC

clone_size: -
j_call: TRBJ2-3
d_call: TRBD2
v_call: TRBV5-1
cdr3_aa: CASSFVSGRASTDTQYF
cdr3_nt: TGCGCCAGCAGCTTCGTTAGCGGGAGGGCTAGCACAGATACGCAGTATTTT

clone_size: -
j_call: TRBJ1-1
d_call: -
v_call: TRBV6-1
cdr3_aa: CASSAMGTEAFF
cdr3_nt: TGTGCCAGCTCGGCCATGGGCACTGAAGCTTTCTTT

clone_size: -
j_call: TRBJ1-1
d_call: -
v_call: TRBV21-1
cdr3_aa: CASSKEAGHREGTEAFF
cdr3_nt: TGTGCCAGCAGCAAAGAGGCGGGTCACAGGGAGGGCACTGAAGCTTTCTTT

clone_size: -
j_call: TRBJ1-2
d_call: -
v_call: TRBV28
cdr3_aa: CASTGAIDTNYGYTF
cdr3_nt: TGTGCCAGCACCGGTGCGATCGATACTAACTATGGCTACACCTTC

clone_size: few
j_call: TRBJ1-1
d_call: -
v_call: TRBV10-3
cdr3_aa: CAKRVGADTEAFF
cdr3_nt: TGTGCTAAGAGGGTTGGTGCGGACACTGAAGCTTTCTTT

clone_size: -
j_call: TRBJ2-5
d_call: TRBD2
v_call: TRBV5-4
cdr3_aa: CASSPIAGGFQETQYF
cdr3_nt: TGTGCCAGCAGCCCGATAGCGGGAGGCTTCCAAGAGACCCAGTACTTC

clone_size: -
j_call: TRBJ1-1
d_call: -
v_call: TRBV7-2
cdr3_aa: CASSSDRNTEAFF
cdr3_nt: TGTGCCAGCAGCTCTGACAGAAACACTGAAGCTTTCTTT

clone_size: -
j_call: TRBJ2-5
d_call: TRBD1
v_call: TRBV9
cdr3_aa: CASSRTGVGKETQYF
cdr3_nt: TGTGCCAGCAGCCGGACAGGGGTGGGGAAAGAGACCCAGTACTTC

clone_size: once
j_call: TRBJ2-3
d_call: -
v_call: TRBV7-7
cdr3_aa: CASSLGPLDTQYF
cdr3_nt: TGTGCTAGCAGCCTCGGGCCCTTGGATACGCAGTATTTT

clone_size: -
j_call: TRBJ1-6
d_call: -
v_call: TRBV7-2
cdr3_aa: CASSWDFWGSPLHF
cdr3_nt: TGTGCCAGCAGCTGGGACTTCTGGGGGTCACCCCTCCACTTT

clone_size: -
j_call: TRBJ1-1
d_call: -
v_call: TRBV7-2
cdr3_aa: CASSFGSRGRTEAFF
cdr3_nt: TGTGCCAGCAGCTTCGGTAGCCGAGGGAGGACTGAAGCTTTCTTT

clone_size: -
j_call: TRBJ1-6
d_call: -
v_call: TRBV2
cdr3_aa: CASSENNSPLHF
cdr3_nt: TGTGCCAGCAGTGAGAATAATTCACCCCTCCACTTT

clone_size: few
j_call: TRBJ1-2
d_call: TRBD1
v_call: TRBV6-1
cdr3_aa: CASPFGTVDGYTF
cdr3_nt: TGTGCCAGCCCCTTCGGGACAGTGGACGGCTACACCTTC

clone_size: -
j_call: TRBJ1-5
d_call: -
v_call: TRBV2
cdr3_aa: CASSEPRPGNQPQHF
cdr3_nt: TGTGCCAGCAGTGAACCCCGGCCAGGCAATCAGCCCCAGCATTTT

clone_size: -
j_call: TRBJ1-5
d_call: -
v_call: TRBV6-6
cdr3_aa: CASSTPNQPQHF
cdr3_nt: TGTGCCAGCAGTACCCCGAATCAGCCCCAGCATTTT

clone_size: once
j_call: TRBJ1-1
d_call: -
v_call: TRBV19
cdr3_aa: CASRKQDMNTEAFF
cdr3_nt: TGTGCCAGTAGAAAACAGGACATGAACACTGAAGCTTTCTTT

clone_size: few
j_call: TRBJ2-7
d_call: -
v_call: TRBV7-9
cdr3_aa: CASSPRRGVGVSYEQYF
cdr3_nt: TGTGCCAGCAGCCCCCGGCGGGGTGTGGGGGTCTCCTACGAGCAGTACTTC

clone_size: -
j_call: TRBJ2-1
d_call: -
v_call: TRBV5-1
cdr3_aa: CASSLSGDGSYNEQFF
cdr3_nt: TGCGCCAGCAGCTTGTCAGGGGACGGTTCCTACAATGAGCAGTTCTTC

clone_size: -
j_call: TRBJ1-5
d_call: -
v_call: TRBV6-1
cdr3_aa: CASSEGPNQPQHF
cdr3_nt: TGTGCCAGCAGTGAAGGGCCCAATCAGCCCCAGCATTTT

clone_size: -
j_call: TRBJ2-2
d_call: TRBD2
v_call: TRBV19
cdr3_aa: CASSSGGTNTGELFF
cdr3_nt: TGTGCCAGTAGTAGCGGGGGGACGAACACCGGGGAGCTGTTTTTT

clone_size: once
j_call: TRBJ1-5
d_call: -
v_call: TRBV7-2
cdr3_aa: CASSRDSNQPQHF
cdr3_nt: TGTGCCAGCAGCAGGGATAGCAATCAGCCCCAGCATTTT

clone_size: -
j_call: TRBJ2-5
d_call: -
v_call: TRBV7-3
cdr3_aa: CASSRTGGETQYF
cdr3_nt: TGTGCCAGCAGCCGAACAGGAGGTGAGACCCAGTACTTC

clone_size: -
j_call: TRBJ1-1
d_call: -
v_call: TRBV7-2
cdr3_aa: CASSSRHGYKKNTEAFF
cdr3_nt: TGTGCCAGCAGCTCAAGGCACGGTTACAAAAAGAACACTGAAGCTTTCTTT

clone_size: -
j_call: TRBJ1-2
d_call: TRBD1
v_call: TRBV30
cdr3_aa: CAWSGDRGLGGYTF
cdr3_nt: TGTGCCTGGAGTGGCGACAGGGGACTAGGGGGCTACACCTTC

clone_size: -
j_call: TRBJ1-2
d_call: TRBD1
v_call: TRBV28
cdr3_aa: CASNPLGAGGNYGYTF
cdr3_nt: TGTGCCAGCAATCCCCTCGGGGCAGGGGGTAACTATGGCTACACCTTC

clone_size: -
j_call: TRBJ2-5
d_call: TRBD2
v_call: TRBV7-2
cdr3_aa: CASSSLAGVSETQYF
cdr3_nt: TGTGCCAGCAGCTCCCTAGCGGGGGTATCAGAGACCCAGTACTTC

clone_size: -
j_call: TRBJ1-1
d_call: TRBD1
v_call: TRBV13
cdr3_aa: CASRTGGLNTEAFF
cdr3_nt: TGTGCCAGCAGGACAGGGGGCCTGAACACTGAAGCTTTCTTT

clone_size: -
j_call: TRBJ2-3
d_call: -
v_call: TRBV27
cdr3_aa: CASSYGGQGDTQYF
cdr3_nt: TGTGCCAGCAGTTATGGGGGCCAGGGAGATACGCAGTATTTT

clone_size: -
j_call: TRBJ2-5
d_call: TRBD1
v_call: TRBV5-6
cdr3_aa: CASSLGDSRGQYF
cdr3_nt: TGTGCCAGCAGCTTGGGGGACAGTAGGGGCCAGTACTTC

clone_size: -
j_call: TRBJ1-1
d_call: -
v_call: TRBV11-2
cdr3_aa: CASSSGRLNTEAFF
cdr3_nt: TGTGCCAGCAGCTCGGGACGTCTGAACACTGAAGCTTTCTTT

clone_size: -
j_call: TRBJ2-7
d_call: -
v_call: TRBV5-4
cdr3_aa: CASTLSPIAGYEQYF
cdr3_nt: TGTGCCAGCACCCTATCACCCATCGCCGGCTACGAGCAGTACTTC

clone_size: -
j_call: TRBJ2-2
d_call: -
v_call: TRBV5-1
cdr3_aa: CASTHSSGLNTGELFF
cdr3_nt: TGCGCCAGCACCCATAGTAGCGGACTGAACACCGGGGAGCTGTTTTTT

clone_size: once
j_call: TRBJ1-5
d_call: -
v_call: TRBV19
cdr3_aa: CASSIDLGQNQPQHF
cdr3_nt: TGTGCCAGTAGTATAGATTTGGGGCAAAATCAGCCCCAGCATTTT

clone_size: -
j_call: TRBJ2-1
d_call: -
v_call: TRBV2
cdr3_aa: CASGIYNEQFF
cdr3_nt: TGTGCCAGCGGGATTTACAATGAGCAGTTCTTC

clone_size: -
j_call: TRBJ2-7
d_call: -
v_call: TRBV18
cdr3_aa: CASSPATGSYEQYF
cdr3_nt: TGTGCCAGCTCCCCGGCGACGGGCTCCTACGAGCAGTACTTC

clone_size: -
j_call: TRBJ1-1
d_call: -
v_call: TRBV28
cdr3_aa: CASSLSRKDTEAFF
cdr3_nt: TGTGCCAGCAGTTTATCCCGCAAGGACACTGAAGCTTTCTTT

clone_size: -
j_call: TRBJ1-2
d_call: -
v_call: TRBV7-9
cdr3_aa: CASSLDSYGYTF
cdr3_nt: TGTGCCAGCAGCCTTGACAGCTATGGCTACACCTTC

clone_size: -
j_call: TRBJ2-3
d_call: -
v_call: TRBV19
cdr3_aa: CASTMGGGADTQYF
cdr3_nt: TGTGCCAGTACCATGGGCGGGGGCGCAGATACGCAGTATTTT

clone_size: few
j_call: TRBJ1-4
d_call: TRBD1
v_call: TRBV5-6
cdr3_aa: CASSAGTGRVNEKLFF
cdr3_nt: TGTGCCAGCAGCGCCGGGACAGGGAGGGTTAATGAAAAACTGTTTTTT

clone_size: many
j_call: TRBJ2-7
d_call: TRBD2
v_call: TRBV5-4
cdr3_aa: CASSLGGGGYEQYF
cdr3_nt: TGTGCCAGCAGCTTGGGCGGGGGTGGCTACGAGCAGTACTTC

clone_size: -
j_call: TRBJ1-2
d_call: -
v_call: TRBV18
cdr3_aa: CASSPSENYGYTF
cdr3_nt: TGTGCCAGCTCACCAAGCGAGAACTATGGCTACACCTTC

clone_size: -
j_call: TRBJ2-7
d_call: TRBD2
v_call: TRBV30
cdr3_aa: CAWNPSRTSGRGNEQYF
cdr3_nt: TGTGCCTGGAACCCCTCCCGGACTAGCGGGAGGGGGAACGAGCAGTACTTC

clone_size: once
j_call: TRBJ2-4
d_call: TRBD2
v_call: TRBV5-1
cdr3_aa: CASRRLAGAQKNIAKNIQYF
cdr3_nt: TGCGCCAGCAGGAGACTAGCGGGGGCCCAGAAGAACATAGCCAAAAACATTCAGTACTTC